This TCR beta chain was recorded in a study of CD8 T cells in ankylosing spondylitis. Findings and caveats of the study: Apparently characteristic of ankylosing spondylitis blood was a TCR beta motif (fewer than ten highly homologous variants).

Comments on this clonotype: Antigen: not known.

TCRdb called the 5' RACE reads again in MiXCR, with one record for every CDR3 protein. The sample lists 330,000 or so distinct CDR3 sequences; 7.5% to 9% were seen once. Trimming stripped 3 bases from V and 4 bases from J, with 15 bases between. Germline V gene lookup returns CDR1 MDHEN and CDR2 SYDVKM. The CDR3 is 15 amino acids. The sequenced sample was blood, either unsorted or a sorted T cell fraction (not recorded which). The chain is built from TRBV28 and TRBJ1-2, with TRBD1 as a possible D gene (6 bases). This sequence originates from a male donor with ankylosing spondylitis. CDR3 bases: TGTGCCAGCAGTTTCTTTTCTGGGGGCGGCTATGGCTACACCTTC. This sequence encodes CASSFFSGGGYGYTF.